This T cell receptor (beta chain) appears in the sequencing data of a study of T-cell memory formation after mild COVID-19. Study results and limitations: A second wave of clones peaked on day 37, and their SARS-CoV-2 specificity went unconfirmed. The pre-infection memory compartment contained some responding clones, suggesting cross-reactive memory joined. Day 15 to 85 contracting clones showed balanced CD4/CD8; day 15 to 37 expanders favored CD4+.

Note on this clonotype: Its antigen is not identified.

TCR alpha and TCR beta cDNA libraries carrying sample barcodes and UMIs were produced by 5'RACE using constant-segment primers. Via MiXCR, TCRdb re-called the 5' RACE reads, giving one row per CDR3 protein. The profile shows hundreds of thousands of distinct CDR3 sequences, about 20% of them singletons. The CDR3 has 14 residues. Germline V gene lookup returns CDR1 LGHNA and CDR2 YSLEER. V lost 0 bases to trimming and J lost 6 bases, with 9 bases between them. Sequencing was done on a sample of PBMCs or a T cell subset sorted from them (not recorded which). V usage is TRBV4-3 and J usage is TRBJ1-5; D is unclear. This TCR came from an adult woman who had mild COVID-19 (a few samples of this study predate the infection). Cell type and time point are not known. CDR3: CASSQDEGIQPQHF. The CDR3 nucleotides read TGCGCCAGCAGCCAAGATGAGGGCATTCAGCCCCAGCATTTT.